The subject of this entry is one T cell receptor beta chain. V shed 7 bases and J shed 6 bases, with 15 bases lying between them. CDR1 is SQVTM and CDR2 is ANQGSEA in the germline V gene. The CDR3 has 12 amino acids. These data come from a study of blood T cell repertoires in COVID-19. Across the whole study: Acute and convalescent COVID-19 specimens originated in the United States, Italy and Spain.

Authors' analysis steps: Reference gene primer amplification yielded estimated nucleated cell counts. Clones were sequenced by immunoSEQ multiplex PCR, and TCRdb holds only the in-frame ones, with some missing. V, J and clone size are those of that table, while D and trimming were read from the DNA. Among around 58,000 clones, 85% were seen once, and the ten largest hold around 17%. The receptor comes from a human donor in a cohort sampled during active COVID-19. The chain is built from TRBV29-1 and TRBJ1-1; D gene ambiguous. Sequencing was carried out using peripheral blood. The CDR3 sequence: CSARGPSAEAFF. Written as DNA, the CDR3 is TGCAGCGCCCGCGGGCCCAGCGCTGAAGCTTTCTTT. Full variable domain (remainder filled in from reference TRBV29-1 and TRBJ1-1): SAVISQKPSRDICQRGTSLTIQCQVDSQVTMMFWYRQQPGQSLTLIATANQGSEATYESGFVIDKFPISRPNLTFSTLTVSNMSPEDSSIYLCSARGPSAEAFFGQGTRLTVV.